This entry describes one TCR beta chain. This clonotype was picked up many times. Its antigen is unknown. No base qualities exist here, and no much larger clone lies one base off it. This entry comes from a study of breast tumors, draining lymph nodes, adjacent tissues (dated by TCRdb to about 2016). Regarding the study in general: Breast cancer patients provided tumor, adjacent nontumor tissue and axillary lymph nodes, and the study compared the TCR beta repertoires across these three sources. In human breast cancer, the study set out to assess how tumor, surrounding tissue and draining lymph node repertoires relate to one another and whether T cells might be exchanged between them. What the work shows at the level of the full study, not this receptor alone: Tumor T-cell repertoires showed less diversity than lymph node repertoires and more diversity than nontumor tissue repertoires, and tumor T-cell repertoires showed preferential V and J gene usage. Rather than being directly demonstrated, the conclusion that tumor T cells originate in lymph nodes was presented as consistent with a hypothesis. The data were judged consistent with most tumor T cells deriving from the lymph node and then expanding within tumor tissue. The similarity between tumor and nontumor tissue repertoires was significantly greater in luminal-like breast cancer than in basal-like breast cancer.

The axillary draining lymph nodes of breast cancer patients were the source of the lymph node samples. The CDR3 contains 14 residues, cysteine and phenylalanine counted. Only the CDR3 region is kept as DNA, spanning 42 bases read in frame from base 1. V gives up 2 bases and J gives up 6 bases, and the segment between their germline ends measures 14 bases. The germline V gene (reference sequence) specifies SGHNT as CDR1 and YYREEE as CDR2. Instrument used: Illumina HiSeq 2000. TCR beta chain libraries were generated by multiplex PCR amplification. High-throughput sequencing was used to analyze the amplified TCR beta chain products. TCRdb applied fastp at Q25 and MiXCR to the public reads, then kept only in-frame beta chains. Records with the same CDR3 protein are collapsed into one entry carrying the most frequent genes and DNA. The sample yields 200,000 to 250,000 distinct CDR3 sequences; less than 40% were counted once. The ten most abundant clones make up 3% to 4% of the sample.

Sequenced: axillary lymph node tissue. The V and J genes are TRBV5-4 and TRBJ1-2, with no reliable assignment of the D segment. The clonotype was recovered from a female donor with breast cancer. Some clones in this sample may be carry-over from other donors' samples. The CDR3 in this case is CASSLVSRENGYTF. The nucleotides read TGTGCCAGCAGCTTAGTAAGCCGGGAGAATGGCTACACCTTC. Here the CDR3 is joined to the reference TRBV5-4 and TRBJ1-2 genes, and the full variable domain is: ETGVTQSPTHLIKTRGQQVTLRCSSQSGHNTVSWYQQALGQGPQFIFQYYREEENGRGNFPPRFSGLQFPNYSSELNVNALELDDSALYLCASSLVSRENGYTFGSGTRLTVV.